This entry describes one T cell receptor beta chain. Antigen specificity is unknown. Together with a sample-barcoded 5' primer, a J-beta primer mix was included in a second PCR lasting 7 to 11 cycles. Each cDNA molecule carried a tag from a template-switch adaptor that contained 12 random nucleotides. Using its own MiXCR run on the 5' RACE reads, TCRdb lists one record per CDR3 protein. The repertoire holds over 1,500,000 distinct CDR3 sequences, with approximately 39% as singletons. The CDR3 is 17 amino acids. The ends were cut back, 0 bases at V and 0 bases at J, with 14 bases in the middle. Per the germline V gene, CDR1 is MNHNY and CDR2 is SVGAGI (reference sequence). This entry comes from a study of blood T cells in healthy people across ages. Study conclusions and caveats: Strong correlation was found linking TCR beta diversity to naive T cell percentage. Any changes in expanded clonotypes were possibly confounded, as donor CMV status remained unknown.

This chain uses TRBV6-6 with TRBJ1-1; D unresolved. Sequencing input: blood. The sequence came from a human donor in good health. Here the CDR3 reads CASSYSLGGGLNTEAFF. CDR3 DNA: TGTGCCAGCAGTTACTCCCTCGGAGGTGGCCTGAACACTGAAGCTTTCTTT.